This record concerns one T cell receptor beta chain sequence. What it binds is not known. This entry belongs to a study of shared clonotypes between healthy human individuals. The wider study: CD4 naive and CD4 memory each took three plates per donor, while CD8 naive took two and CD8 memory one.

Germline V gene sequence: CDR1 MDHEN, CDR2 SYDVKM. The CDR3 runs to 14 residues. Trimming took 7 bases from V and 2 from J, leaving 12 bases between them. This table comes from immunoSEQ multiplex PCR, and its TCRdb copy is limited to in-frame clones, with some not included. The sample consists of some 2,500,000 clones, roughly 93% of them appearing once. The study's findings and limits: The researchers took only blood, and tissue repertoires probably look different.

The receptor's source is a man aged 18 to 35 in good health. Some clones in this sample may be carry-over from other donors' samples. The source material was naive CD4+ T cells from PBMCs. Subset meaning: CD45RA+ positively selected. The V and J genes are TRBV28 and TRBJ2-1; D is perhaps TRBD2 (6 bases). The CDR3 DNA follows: TGTGCCAGCACCTTAGCGGACCCCTACAATGAGCAGTTCTTC. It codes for CASTLADPYNEQFF.